This TCR beta chain was profiled in a study of PD-1 blockade in mismatch repair-deficient tumors. Sequencing was performed with immunoSEQ multiplex PCR; in TCRdb, only in-frame clones are kept and a portion is missing. The sample contains about 130,000 clones, about nine tenths of which appear only once. V lost 3 bases and J lost 0; bases outside the gene matches: 20. CDR3 length equals 21 residues. Specimen: peripheral blood, collected 72 weeks after starting pembrolizumab. The V call is TRBV23-1, the J call TRBJ1-1, with 9 bases matching TRBD1. TRBV23-1 falls under the ORF class, with uncertain function. The receptor was isolated from an adult with mismatch repair-deficient cancer. In DNA, the CDR3 is TGCGCCAGCAGTCACTTACCGGGACAGGGAGCCCCGCTCTTGATGAACACTGAAGCTTTCTTT. This codes for CASSHLPGQGAPLLMNTEAFF.